A selection of T cell receptor beta chains follows, all from one sample in a study of T cell responses to AZD1222 COVID-19 vaccine. Clones were read by immunoSEQ multiplex PCR, and TCRdb kept only the in-frame ones, dropping some. The sample holds more than 150,000 clones, 88% seen once. The sequencing here drew on peripheral blood, taken 28 days after the second AZD1222 dose. The receptors shown here come from an adult who received the AZD1222 COVID-19 vaccine. Both conserved end residues are part of each CDR3. Each record gives: clone size, J gene, V gene, D gene, CDR3 DNA, CDR3 protein. D genes are given only for firm matches. Clone size is stated in some rows and not others, as once, few, many or a class when expanded.

NA TRBJ1-5 TRBV28 TRBD1 TGTGCCAGCAGATCCGGGACAGCACATCAGCCCCAGCATTTT CASRSGTAHQPQHF
NA TRBJ1-4 TRBV9 NA TGTGCCAGCAGCGTAAGGGGACTCGATGAAAAACTGTTTTTT CASSVRGLDEKLFF
NA TRBJ2-6 TRBV27 NA TGTGCCAGCAGTACATGGGGCCCCAACTCTGGGGCCAACGTCCTGACTTTC CASSTWGPNSGANVLTF
NA TRBJ2-1 TRBV9 TRBD1 TGTGCCAGCAGCGAGCCCAGGGAGGGACAGGGATACAATGAGCAGTTCTTC CASSEPREGQGYNEQFF
NA TRBJ1-1 TRBV29-1 NA TGCAGCGGCGCCGGGGCCTCCCTCCTCGACGCTTTCTTT CSGAGASLLDAFF
NA TRBJ2-2 TRBV7-9 TRBD2 TGTGCCAGCAAAACTAGCGGGAGCAACACCGGGGAGCTGTTTTTT CASKTSGSNTGELFF
many TRBJ1-5 TRBV23-1 NA TGCGCCAGCAGTCAAGGGGATAGCAATCAGCCCCAGCATTTT CASSQGDSNQPQHF
NA TRBJ1-4 TRBV23-1 NA TGCGCCAGCAGTCTACGGGCCCCAGCGACTAATGAAAAACTGTTTTTT CASSLRAPATNEKLFF
NA TRBJ2-7 TRBV2 TRBD2 TGTGCCAGCAGTGCCGGCGGTCTAGCGGGCCTTTATTACGAGCAGTACTTC CASSAGGLAGLYYEQYF
once TRBJ2-4 TRBV29-1 NA TGCAGCGTTGAAGACCCCCAGTTAAGGAACATTCAGTACTTC CSVEDPQLRNIQYF
NA TRBJ2-7 TRBV13 NA TGTGCCAGCAGCTTAGTGGACAGAAAAGCAAGTACCTACGAGCAGTACTTC CASSLVDRKASTYEQYF
NA TRBJ1-2 TRBV9 TRBD1 TGTGCCAGCAGCGGATACCTGGACAGGGTGCGGGGCTACACCTTC CASSGYLDRVRGYTF
once TRBJ2-2 TRBV7-2 TRBD1 TGTGCCAGCCCGCGACTCCAGGGGGCGGTGACCGGGGAGCTGTTTTTT CASPRLQGAVTGELFF
once TRBJ1-5 TRBV28 NA TGTGCCAGCAGTTTAGAGGGGTCGGTACCCCAGCATTTT CASSLEGSVPQHF
NA TRBJ2-3 TRBV4-2 NA TGTGCCAGCAGCGGTAGCGCGAACGAGGACACAGATACGCAGTATTTT CASSGSANEDTDTQYF
once TRBJ1-1 TRBV7-8 NA TGTGCCAGCAGCTTAGAGACGAGGGGCACTGAAGCTTTCTTT CASSLETRGTEAFF
once TRBJ1-6 TRBV29-1 NA TGCAGCGCTAGAGCGTCCGTCAATTCACCCCTCCACTTT CSARASVNSPLHF
NA TRBJ2-7 TRBV4-3 TRBD2 TGCGCCAGCAGCCAAGATCGCGGGAGGTCCTACGAGCAGTACTTC CASSQDRGRSYEQYF